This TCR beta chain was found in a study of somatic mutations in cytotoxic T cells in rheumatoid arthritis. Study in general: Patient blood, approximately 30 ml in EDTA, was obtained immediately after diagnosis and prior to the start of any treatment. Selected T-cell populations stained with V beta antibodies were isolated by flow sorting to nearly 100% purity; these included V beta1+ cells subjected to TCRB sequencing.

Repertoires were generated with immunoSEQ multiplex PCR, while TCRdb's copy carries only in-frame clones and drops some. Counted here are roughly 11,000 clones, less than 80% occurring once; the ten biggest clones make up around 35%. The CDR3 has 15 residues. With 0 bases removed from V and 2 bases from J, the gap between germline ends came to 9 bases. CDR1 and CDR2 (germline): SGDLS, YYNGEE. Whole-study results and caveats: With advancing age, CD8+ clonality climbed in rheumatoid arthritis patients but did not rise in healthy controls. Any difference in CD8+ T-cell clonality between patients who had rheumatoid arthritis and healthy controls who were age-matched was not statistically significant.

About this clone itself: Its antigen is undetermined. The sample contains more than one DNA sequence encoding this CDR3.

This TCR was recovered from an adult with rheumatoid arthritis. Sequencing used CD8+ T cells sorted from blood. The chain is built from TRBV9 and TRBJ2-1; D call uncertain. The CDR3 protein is CASSVERWTYNEQFF. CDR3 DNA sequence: TGTGCCAGCAGCGTAGAAAGATGGACCTACAATGAGCAGTTCTTC.